A selection of T cell receptor beta chains follows, all from one sample in a study of T cells of healthy individuals. One entry per CDR3 protein results from TCRdb running MiXCR on the 5' RACE reads. The data contain tens of thousands of distinct CDR3 sequences, around 15% of them singletons. The receptor set was obtained from a human donor in good health. Each CDR3 is given with its conserved first and last residue. Fields, in order: D gene, J gene, V gene, clone size, CDR3 DNA, CDR3 protein. A D gene is named only where the DNA matches it firmly. Where a row states a size, it is once, few, many or the class of an expanded clone; other rows omit it.

d_gene: NA; j_gene: TRBJ2-5; v_gene: TRBV11-1; abundance: few; CDR3nt: TGTGCCAGCAGCTTAGGGCGGGACCAAGAGACCCAGTACTTC; CDR3aa: CASSLGRDQETQYF
d_gene: NA; j_gene: TRBJ1-1; v_gene: TRBV2; abundance: NA; CDR3nt: TGTGCCAGCACCTCTCCCATGAACACTGAAGCTTTCTTT; CDR3aa: CASTSPMNTEAFF
d_gene: NA; j_gene: TRBJ1-3; v_gene: TRBV29-1; abundance: many; CDR3nt: TGCAGCGTTGTCACAGGGGGAAACACCATATATTTT; CDR3aa: CSVVTGGNTIYF
d_gene: NA; j_gene: TRBJ2-7; v_gene: TRBV4-1; abundance: few; CDR3nt: TGCGCCAGCAGTACCTGGCAAGGCAGGGCAGGGGAGCAGTACTTC; CDR3aa: CASSTWQGRAGEQYF
d_gene: TRBD1; j_gene: TRBJ2-7; v_gene: TRBV20-1; abundance: many; CDR3nt: TGCAGTGCCGGGACAGGGGGTCCGGACGAGCAGTACTTC; CDR3aa: CSAGTGGPDEQYF
d_gene: NA; j_gene: TRBJ1-1; v_gene: TRBV19; abundance: many; CDR3nt: TGTGCCAGTGGGGTCGGTACTGAAGCTTTCTTT; CDR3aa: CASGVGTEAFF
d_gene: NA; j_gene: TRBJ2-5; v_gene: TRBV28; abundance: NA; CDR3nt: TGTGCCAGCAGTTTATATAAGGGCCGGTACCAAGAGACCCAGTACTTC; CDR3aa: CASSLYKGRYQETQYF
d_gene: NA; j_gene: TRBJ2-7; v_gene: TRBV20-1; abundance: many; CDR3nt: TGCAGTGCTGCCCGGTCGCTTTCGGACGAGCAGTACTTC; CDR3aa: CSAARSLSDEQYF
d_gene: NA; j_gene: TRBJ1-1; v_gene: TRBV11-2; abundance: many; CDR3nt: TGTGCCAGCAGCTTCCCCGGGGGCAACACTGAAGCTTTCTTT; CDR3aa: CASSFPGGNTEAFF
d_gene: NA; j_gene: TRBJ2-1; v_gene: TRBV2; abundance: few; CDR3nt: TGTGCCAGCAGTGTAGGATTCTACAATGAGCAGTTCTTC; CDR3aa: CASSVGFYNEQFF
d_gene: NA; j_gene: TRBJ2-2; v_gene: TRBV3-1; abundance: many; CDR3nt: TGTGCCAGCAGTAAGACGGAAGGGCGAACCGGGGAGCTGTTTTTT; CDR3aa: CASSKTEGRTGELFF
d_gene: NA; j_gene: TRBJ2-7; v_gene: TRBV20-1; abundance: many; CDR3nt: TGCAGTGCTAGAGATTGGGACTCACCTCTGGGGGAGCAGTACTTC; CDR3aa: CSARDWDSPLGEQYF
d_gene: TRBD2; j_gene: TRBJ2-7; v_gene: TRBV12-3/TRBV12-4; abundance: NA; CDR3nt: TGTGCCAGCAGTTTCCCCGGGGGGGGCAATTCCTACGAGCAGTACTTC; CDR3aa: CASSFPGGGNSYEQYF
d_gene: NA; j_gene: TRBJ1-5; v_gene: TRBV6-6; abundance: many; CDR3nt: TGTGCCAGCGGGGGGCAGGGGAGCAATCAGCCCCAGCATTTT; CDR3aa: CASGGQGSNQPQHF
d_gene: NA; j_gene: TRBJ2-7; v_gene: TRBV7-2; abundance: NA; CDR3nt: TGTGCCAGCAGCTCTGCGGCTGGCTACGAGCAGTACTTC; CDR3aa: CASSSAAGYEQYF
d_gene: TRBD2; j_gene: TRBJ2-4; v_gene: TRBV14; abundance: many; CDR3nt: TGTGCCAGCAGCTCTACTAGCGGGAGATCCAAAAACATTCAGTACTTC; CDR3aa: CASSSTSGRSKNIQYF
d_gene: NA; j_gene: TRBJ1-1; v_gene: TRBV6-2/TRBV6-3; abundance: NA; CDR3nt: TGTGCCAGCAGTTACTCGATCCGGGACACTGAAGCTTTCTTT; CDR3aa: CASSYSIRDTEAFF
d_gene: NA; j_gene: TRBJ2-3; v_gene: TRBV5-1; abundance: many; CDR3nt: TGCGCCAGCAGCCTCAGGGCGGCTGGGACAGATACGCAGTATTTT; CDR3aa: CASSLRAAGTDTQYF
d_gene: TRBD2; j_gene: TRBJ2-2; v_gene: TRBV5-1; abundance: many; CDR3nt: TGCGCCAGCAGCTTGGGGTATGCGGGAGCGAACACCGGGGAGCTGTTTTTT; CDR3aa: CASSLGYAGANTGELFF
d_gene: TRBD1; j_gene: TRBJ2-5; v_gene: TRBV27; abundance: many; CDR3nt: TGTGCCAGCAGTTTATGGACAGGGGCCAGGGAGACCCAGTACTTC; CDR3aa: CASSLWTGARETQYF
d_gene: TRBD2; j_gene: TRBJ2-5; v_gene: TRBV6-6; abundance: many; CDR3nt: TGTGCCAGCAGTTTTACCTCCGGGACTAGCGGGGGGATAAAGACCCAGTACTTC; CDR3aa: CASSFTSGTSGGIKTQYF
d_gene: NA; j_gene: TRBJ2-6; v_gene: TRBV10-2; abundance: many; CDR3nt: TGCGCCAGCAGTGAGTCGACGGCCGGGGCCAACGTCCTGACTTTC; CDR3aa: CASSESTAGANVLTF
d_gene: NA; j_gene: TRBJ1-5; v_gene: TRBV2; abundance: many; CDR3nt: TGTGCCAGCGAAGGGCGTAGCAATCAGCCCCAGCATTTT; CDR3aa: CASEGRSNQPQHF
d_gene: NA; j_gene: TRBJ1-1; v_gene: TRBV7-3; abundance: NA; CDR3nt: TGTGCCAGCAGCTTAACGGCTTTGGGGTGGACTGAAGCTTTCTTT; CDR3aa: CASSLTALGWTEAFF
d_gene: NA; j_gene: TRBJ2-2; v_gene: TRBV25-1; abundance: many; CDR3nt: TGTGCCAGCAGTGAATATACGACTACCGGGGAGCTGTTTTTT; CDR3aa: CASSEYTTTGELFF
d_gene: NA; j_gene: TRBJ1-2; v_gene: TRBV6-6; abundance: many; CDR3nt: TGTGCCAGCAGTCTCGGAACAGTTTCTGGCTACACCTTC; CDR3aa: CASSLGTVSGYTF
d_gene: NA; j_gene: TRBJ2-5; v_gene: TRBV12-3/TRBV12-4; abundance: NA; CDR3nt: TGTGCCAGCAGCGGGACCCCACGACAAGAGACCCAGTACTTC; CDR3aa: CASSGTPRQETQYF
d_gene: TRBD1; j_gene: TRBJ2-5; v_gene: TRBV7-7; abundance: NA; CDR3nt: TGTGCTAGCAGCTCACGACAGGGGTTGGGAGAGACCCAGTACTTC; CDR3aa: CASSSRQGLGETQYF
d_gene: TRBD2; j_gene: TRBJ2-2; v_gene: TRBV4-3; abundance: few; CDR3nt: TGCGCCAGTACTAGCGGGATCAACACCGGGGAGCTGTTTTTT; CDR3aa: CASTSGINTGELFF
d_gene: TRBD2; j_gene: TRBJ2-1; v_gene: TRBV2; abundance: many; CDR3nt: TGTGCCAATAGAAAGAGCGGGGGGGGCCTACCCCACAATGAGCAGTTCTTC; CDR3aa: CANRKSGGGLPHNEQFF
d_gene: NA; j_gene: TRBJ1-2; v_gene: TRBV25-1; abundance: NA; CDR3nt: TGTGCCAGCTGCCGGGCCCCTTGTTGGGGCTACACCTTC; CDR3aa: CASCRAPCWGYTF
d_gene: NA; j_gene: TRBJ2-3; v_gene: TRBV4-3; abundance: many; CDR3nt: TGCGCCAGCAGCCAAGCGGGCACAGATACGCAGTATTTT; CDR3aa: CASSQAGTDTQYF
d_gene: TRBD1; j_gene: TRBJ1-5; v_gene: TRBV6-2/TRBV6-3; abundance: many; CDR3nt: TGTGCCAGCAGCTATAGCCGGGACAGGGGAACGGACAATCAGCCCCAGCATTTT; CDR3aa: CASSYSRDRGTDNQPQHF
d_gene: NA; j_gene: TRBJ2-6; v_gene: TRBV6-4; abundance: many; CDR3nt: TGTGCCAGCAGTGACTCTAGCGGCTCTGGGGCCAACGTCCTGACTTTC; CDR3aa: CASSDSSGSGANVLTF
d_gene: NA; j_gene: TRBJ2-3; v_gene: TRBV28; abundance: NA; CDR3nt: TGTGCCAGCAGTTTTTCTGGCGTGGGATATACGCAGTATTTT; CDR3aa: CASSFSGVGYTQYF
d_gene: NA; j_gene: TRBJ2-7; v_gene: TRBV28; abundance: few; CDR3nt: TGTGCCAGCAGTTTGCTGAACAGGGCTTCCTACGAGCAGTACTTC; CDR3aa: CASSLLNRASYEQYF
d_gene: NA; j_gene: TRBJ1-4; v_gene: TRBV6-2/TRBV6-3; abundance: many; CDR3nt: TGTGCCAGCAGTCTATTAACAGACCCACCTAATGAAAAACTGTTTTTT; CDR3aa: CASSLLTDPPNEKLFF
d_gene: TRBD1; j_gene: TRBJ2-3; v_gene: TRBV4-1; abundance: many; CDR3nt: TGCGCCAGCAGCCAAGTCACAGGGGTAGCAGATACGCAGTATTTT; CDR3aa: CASSQVTGVADTQYF
d_gene: NA; j_gene: TRBJ1-2; v_gene: TRBV10-1; abundance: NA; CDR3nt: TGCGCCAGCAGTGAGCGAAGTGACTATGGCTACACCTTC; CDR3aa: CASSERSDYGYTF
d_gene: NA; j_gene: TRBJ2-7; v_gene: TRBV5-1; abundance: many; CDR3nt: TGCGCCAGCAGCTTGTCGGCCAGCTCCTACGAGCAGTACTTC; CDR3aa: CASSLSASSYEQYF
d_gene: NA; j_gene: TRBJ2-7; v_gene: TRBV7-2; abundance: NA; CDR3nt: TGTGCCAGCAGCCAACTATACGAGCAGTACTTC; CDR3aa: CASSQLYEQYF
d_gene: NA; j_gene: TRBJ1-1; v_gene: TRBV27; abundance: NA; CDR3nt: TGTGCCAGCAGTTTAATAGCCCAGAGTACTGAAGCTTTCTTT; CDR3aa: CASSLIAQSTEAFF